This passage covers 7 T cell receptor beta chains from one sample sequenced in a study of cytomegalovirus exposure and HLA in healthy donors. Researchers ran the PCR with 60 Vbeta and 13 Jbeta primers. Data came from immunoSEQ multiplex PCR; TCRdb stores just in-frame clones and leaves some out. The sample shows roughly 130,000 clones, about 80% of them seen only once. The specimen was PBMCs. These receptors were collected from a man aged 25 to 40 in good health and CMV-seronegative.

V usage is TRBV15 and J usage is TRBJ2-7; D is ambiguous. The germline V and J ends were trimmed by 4 bases and 2 bases, with 12 bases remaining between them. The germline gives CDR1 LNHNV, CDR2 YYDKDF (reference sequence). CDR3 length: 14 amino acids. The CDR3 spells CATSISGRPYEQYF. CDR3 in DNA: TGTGCCACCAGCATATCCGGCAGGCCCTACGAGCAGTACTTC.

The chain employs TRBV7-2 and TRBJ1-2, with TRBD1 matching over 9 bases. Trimming took 0 bases from V and 3 from J; bases not matched to a gene: 5. Germline CDR1 and CDR2: SGHTA and FQGNSA. The CDR3 covers 16 residues. CDR3 amino acids: CASSLAFTGGDYGYTF. The CDR3 bases are TGTGCCAGCAGCTTAGCGTTCACAGGGGGCGACTATGGCTACACCTTC.

V gene TRBV28 combines with J gene TRBJ1-2, with 7 bases aligning to TRBD1. This CDR3 spans 13 amino acids. Losses at the gene ends were 4 bases for V and 3 bases for J; bases not matched to a gene: 2. Germline values: CDR1 MDHEN, CDR2 SYDVKM. Here the CDR3 reads CASSSGQYYGYTF. The CDR3 DNA reads TGTGCCAGCAGTTCGGGACAGTACTATGGCTACACCTTC.

This sequence joins TRBV11-2 and TRBJ1-1; possible D gene TRBD1, 5 bases. Germline CDR1 SGHAT, CDR2 FQNNGV. V was clipped by 4 bases and J by 4 bases, with 22 bases between them. CDR3 size: 17 residues. The CDR3: CASSSGGKVRVGTEAFF. CDR3 DNA sequence: TGTGCCAGCAGCTCCGGTGGGAAGGTCAGGGTCGGCACTGAAGCTTTCTTT.

This rearrangement joins TRBV10-3 to TRBJ1-6; D ambiguous. The germline gives CDR1 ENHRY, CDR2 SYGVKD. V lost 6 bases to trimming and J lost 8 bases, with 17 bases between them. The CDR3 loop spans 15 amino acids. Here the CDR3 reads CAIRRTEGGHSPLHF. The CDR3, as DNA: TGTGCCATCAGGAGAACGGAGGGCGGACATTCACCCCTCCACTTT.

The chain is built from TRBV28 and TRBJ1-4, with D possibly TRBD1 on 6 matching bases. The CDR3 loop spans 16 amino acids. The germline V gene has CDR1 MDHEN and CDR2 SYDVKM. Trimming shortened V by 5 bases and J by 2 bases, and 15 bases separated the two germline ends. The CDR3 region has the DNA TGTGCCAGCAGTCTATTTGTACAGGGCACTAATGAAAAACTGTTTTTT. Protein sequence: CASSLFVQGTNEKLFF.

In this sample, this clone turned up a few times. V is TRBV6-5 and J is TRBJ1-4; possible D gene TRBD1, 6 bases. The V end was cut by 6 bases, the J end by 8 bases, with 13 bases between. Germline V gene lookup returns CDR1 MNHEY and CDR2 SVGAGI. CDR3 size: 13 residues. CDR3 coding DNA: TGTGCCAGCAGGAGGGACAACCGGGAAAAACTGTTTTTT. As protein: CASRRDNREKLFF.